The 10 T cell receptor beta chains reported below all come from one sample, sequenced in a study of blood T cell repertoires in COVID-19. Clones were read by immunoSEQ multiplex PCR, and TCRdb kept only the in-frame ones, dropping some. The data contain around 250,000 clones, roughly 85% of them singletons. The sample was peripheral blood. These receptors originate from a man aged 50-59 years with active or convalescent COVID-19.

This sequence joins TRBV10-2 and TRBJ2-3; 10 bases align to TRBD2. After removal of 0 bases from V and 4 bases from J, the junction contained 7 bases not matched to a gene. Germline loops: CDR1 WSHSY, CDR2 SAAADI. The CDR3 contains 17 residues. Written as DNA, the CDR3 is TGCGCCAGCAGTGAGTCCAGGCTAGCGGGAGTCCCAGATACGCAGTATTTT. Its translation is CASSESRLAGVPDTQYF.

This clone has a handful of counts. The rearrangement joins TRBV30 to TRBJ1-2, with D uncertain. From germline, CDR1 is GTSNPN and CDR2 SVGIG (reference sequence). The CDR3 runs to 12 residues. CDR3 coding DNA: TGTGCTGTGGGAGTCTATCGCTATGGCTACACCTTC. As protein: CAVGVYRYGYTF.

The V gene is TRBV5-1, the J gene TRBJ2-3, with D perhaps matching TRBD1 (6 bases). Looked up from germline, CDR1 is SGHRS and CDR2 is YFSETQ. The V gene lost 4 bases and the J gene lost 4 bases, with 13 bases spanning the gap. The CDR3 covers 14 residues. The CDR3: CASSGAGAPDTQYF. Here the CDR3 DNA reads TGCGCCAGCAGCGGAGCAGGGGCCCCAGATACGCAGTATTTT.

The chain combines TRBV15 with TRBJ1-3, with unresolved D. The CDR3 extends over 13 amino acids. CDR1 and CDR2 (germline): LNHNV, YYDKDF (reference sequence). Trimming took 9 bases from V and 0 from J, leaving 9 bases between them. CDR3 nucleotide sequence: TGTGCCACGAGGCTAGGCTCTGGAAACACCATATATTTT. It specifies CATRLGSGNTIYF.

The table lists this clone with a count of one. The J gene is TRBJ1-5, the V gene TRBV21-1; the table's D call, TRBD1, has no DNA check behind it. TRBV21-1 is flagged as a pseudogene. This CDR3 has 15 amino acids. The CDR3 here is CASSKGQGGNQPQHF. The DNA of the CDR3 is TGTGCCAGCAGCAAGGGACAGGGGGGCAATCAGCCCCAGCATTTT.

Remarks on this clone: At the DNA level, this CDR3 is encoded by other sequences in the same sample as well. J is TRBJ2-5 and V is TRBV19; 8 bases line up with TRBD1. Per germline, CDR1 LNHDA and CDR2 SQIVND (reference sequence). The J segment lost 4 bases and the V segment lost 6 bases, leaving 4 bases of the junction unmatched. The CDR3 sequence is 13 residues long. This chain's CDR3 is CASSATGGETQYF. The DNA for the CDR3 is TGTGCCAGTAGCGCTACAGGGGGAGAGACCCAGTACTTC.

V and J are TRBV27 and TRBJ2-7; TRBD1 is a possible D gene (5 bases). The CDR3 totals 14 residues. From germline, CDR1 is MNHEY and CDR2 SMNVEV (reference sequence). Trimming cost V 3 bases and J 6 bases, with 15 bases left between them. The CDR3 here is CASSLAGQAPEQYF. Here the CDR3 DNA reads TGTGCCAGCAGTTTGGCTGGACAAGCCCCCGAGCAGTACTTC.

The chain has TRBV2 and TRBJ2-1; TRBD2 might be the D (6 bases). V gave up 4 bases and J gave up 9 bases, with 19 bases separating them. The CDR3 extends over 15 amino acids. The germline V gene encodes CDR1 SNHLY and CDR2 FYNNEI. The CDR3 protein is CASSVRRATGAEQFF. DNA for the CDR3: TGTGCCAGCAGTGTAAGGAGGGCCACCGGAGCTGAGCAGTTCTTC.

The chain carries TRBV11-2 and TRBJ2-4, with 7 bases identical to TRBD2. J lost 6 bases, V lost 5 bases, and 10 bases had no gene match. The germline CDR1 and CDR2 sequences are SGHAT and FQNNGV. The CDR3 has 15 residues. This CDR3 reads CASSPHPGRGNIQYF. DNA for the CDR3: TGTGCCAGCAGCCCACACCCAGGGAGGGGAAACATTCAGTACTTC.

The J gene is TRBJ2-2, the V gene TRBV10-3, with D unclear. Germline-derived CDR1 and CDR2 are ENHRY and SYGVKD. Trimming shortened V by 6 bases and J by 4 bases, and 15 bases separated the two germline ends. The CDR3 loop spans 15 amino acids. CDR3 region: CAIRAEPESTGELFF. CDR3 sequence (DNA): TGTGCCATCAGGGCAGAACCGGAGTCCACCGGGGAGCTGTTTTTT.